The text below deals with one T cell receptor beta chain. Its antigen specificity is not known. No base quality information exists; no much larger clone differs at one position. This entry is derived from a study of T-cell reconstitution after alpha-beta-depleted transplantation in children (dated by TCRdb to the mid-2010s). With respect to the entire study: The study quantitatively tracked T-cell immune reconstitution after TCRalphabeta/CD19-depleted allogeneic hematopoietic cell transplantation in children using TCR repertoire profiling.

Including the terminal cysteine and phenylalanine, the CDR3 comprises 19 residues. Only CDR3 DNA is held: 57 bases, read in frame from base 1. V is trimmed back by 4 bases and J by 4 bases, and the junction contains 16 bases that no gene match accounts for. According to the germline V gene, CDR1 reads MNHEY and CDR2 reads SVGAGI. The method behind the library was PCR. Sequencing instrument: Illumina HiSeq 2500. TCR library preparation used molecular barcoding, with unique molecular identifiers applied to normalize quantification of the TCRbeta repertoire. TCRdb's own reprocessing of the public reads used fastp at Q25 and MiXCR and kept productive beta chains. Rows are unified per CDR3 protein, each entry keeping the most common DNA and genes. For this sample the table gives nearly 550,000 distinct CDR3 sequences, of which about 16% were detected only once. 2.5% to 4% of the sample is taken by the ten largest.

This clonotype was sampled from a human donor who donated a stem cell graft to a child with acute lymphoblastic leukemia. The sequencing here drew on PBMCs from the stem cell graft donor, taken from the stem cell graft. Recombination connected TRBV6-5 to TRBJ1-2; 12 nucleotides in the junction match TRBD1. CDR3 reads: CASSSGTGGRSRGGYGYTF. Read as DNA, the sequence is TGTGCCAGCAGTTCCGGGACAGGGGGCAGGAGCCGGGGTGGCTATGGCTACACCTTC.